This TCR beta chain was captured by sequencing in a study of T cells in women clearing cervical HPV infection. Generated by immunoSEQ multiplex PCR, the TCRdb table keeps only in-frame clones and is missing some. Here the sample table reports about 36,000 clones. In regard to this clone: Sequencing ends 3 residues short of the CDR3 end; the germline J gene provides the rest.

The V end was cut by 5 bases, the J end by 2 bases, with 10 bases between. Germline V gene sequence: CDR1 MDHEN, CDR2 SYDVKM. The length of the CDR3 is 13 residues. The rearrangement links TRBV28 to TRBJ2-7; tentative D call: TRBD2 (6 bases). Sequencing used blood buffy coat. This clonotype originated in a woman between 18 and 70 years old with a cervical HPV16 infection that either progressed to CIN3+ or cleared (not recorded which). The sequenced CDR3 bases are TGTGCCAGCAGTCGATGGGGGGCCTACGAG. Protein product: CASSRWGAYE. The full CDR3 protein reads CASSRWGAYEQYF.